This entry describes one TCR beta chain. The target antigen is unknown. Some clones are missing from TCRdb's copy, which holds only in-frame ones; the method was immunoSEQ multiplex PCR. Among some 83,000 clones, around 86% were seen once, and the ten largest hold about 8.7%. The entry originates in a study of T cell responses to AZD1222 COVID-19 vaccine. Study findings and constraints: Among the donors, most were white British and more were female, and clonal diversity was possibly underestimated. Targets within unmutated variant regions were reportedly found for nearly half of spike-specific TCRs. Among AZD1222 vaccinees, only six or seven were seropositive at baseline. With dominance at 160-218 and 743-854, vaccine-associated CD4 TCRs spanned spike.

This CDR3 is 14 amino acids long. CDR1 KGHSH and CDR2 LQKENI come from the germline V gene. The V gene end was trimmed by 6 bases and the J gene end by 4 bases; junction bases not matched to a gene: 7. The chain recombines TRBV18 with TRBJ2-7, with 9 nucleotides matching TRBD1. The clonotype originates from an adult in good health. Sequencing used peripheral blood, obtained on day 0 of AZD1222 vaccination. This CDR3 is CASSHRDRAYEQYF. The CDR3 DNA is TGTGCCAGCTCCCATCGGGACAGGGCTTACGAGCAGTACTTC.